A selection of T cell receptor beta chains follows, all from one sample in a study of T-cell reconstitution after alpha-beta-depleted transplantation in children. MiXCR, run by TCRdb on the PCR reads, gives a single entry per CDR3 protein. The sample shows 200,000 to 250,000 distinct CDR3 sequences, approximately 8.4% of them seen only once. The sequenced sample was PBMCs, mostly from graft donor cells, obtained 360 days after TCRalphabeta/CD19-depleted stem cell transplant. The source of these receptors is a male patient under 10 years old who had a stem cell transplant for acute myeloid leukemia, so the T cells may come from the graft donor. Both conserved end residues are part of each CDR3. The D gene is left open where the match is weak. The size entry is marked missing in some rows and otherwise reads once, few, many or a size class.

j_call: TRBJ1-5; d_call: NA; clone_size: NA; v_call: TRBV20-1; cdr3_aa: CSARKEGDQPQHF; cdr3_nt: TGCAGTGCTAGGAAGGAGGGAGATCAGCCCCAGCATTTT
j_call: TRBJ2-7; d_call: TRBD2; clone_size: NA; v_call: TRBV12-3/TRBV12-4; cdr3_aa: CASSSGLAGGPYEQYF; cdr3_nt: TGTGCCAGCAGTTCGGGACTAGCGGGAGGGCCTTACGAGCAGTACTTC
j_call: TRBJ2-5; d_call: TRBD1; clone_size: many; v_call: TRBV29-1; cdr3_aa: CSASRDRGKETQYF; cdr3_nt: TGCAGCGCCTCCCGGGACAGGGGTAAAGAGACCCAGTACTTC
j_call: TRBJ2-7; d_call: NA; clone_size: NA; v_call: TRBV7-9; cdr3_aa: CASSPRPDIYEQYF; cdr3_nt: TGTGCCAGCAGCCCACGCCCGGACATTTACGAGCAGTACTTC
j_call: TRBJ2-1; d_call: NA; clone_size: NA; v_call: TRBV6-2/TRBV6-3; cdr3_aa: CASTPRSPSSSYNEQFF; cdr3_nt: TGTGCCAGCACTCCTCGGTCCCCCTCTAGTTCCTACAATGAGCAGTTCTTC
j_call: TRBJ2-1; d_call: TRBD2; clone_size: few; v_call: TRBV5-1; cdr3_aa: CASSFFISGRVEQFF; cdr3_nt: TGCGCCAGCAGCTTTTTCATTAGCGGGAGGGTTGAGCAGTTCTTC
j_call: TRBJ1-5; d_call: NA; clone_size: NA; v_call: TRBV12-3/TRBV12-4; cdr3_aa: CASSLEVGNQPQHF; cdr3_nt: TGTGCCAGCAGCTTGGAAGTTGGCAATCAGCCCCAGCATTTT
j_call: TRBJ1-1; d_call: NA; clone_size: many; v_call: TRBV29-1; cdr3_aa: CSVALTVNTEAFF; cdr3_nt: TGCAGCGTTGCCCTGACAGTGAACACTGAAGCTTTCTTT
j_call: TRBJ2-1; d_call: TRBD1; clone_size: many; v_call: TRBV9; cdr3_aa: CASSPYRGHNEQFF; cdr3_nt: TGTGCCAGCAGCCCCTACAGGGGCCACAATGAGCAGTTCTTC
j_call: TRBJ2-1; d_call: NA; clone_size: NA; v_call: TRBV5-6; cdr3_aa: CASSHIQVGLYNEQFF; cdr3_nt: TGTGCCAGCAGCCATATTCAGGTGGGCTTGTACAATGAGCAGTTCTTC
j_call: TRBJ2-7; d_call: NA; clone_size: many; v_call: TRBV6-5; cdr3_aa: CASRLDRSYEQYF; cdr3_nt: TGTGCCAGCAGATTAGACAGGTCCTACGAGCAGTACTTC
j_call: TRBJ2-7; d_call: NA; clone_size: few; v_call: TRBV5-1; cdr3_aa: CASRPFAQGYEQYF; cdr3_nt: TGCGCCAGCAGGCCCTTCGCACAGGGTTACGAGCAGTACTTC
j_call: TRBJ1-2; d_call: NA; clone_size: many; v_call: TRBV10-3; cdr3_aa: CAISVRSGGYGYTF; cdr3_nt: TGTGCCATCAGTGTGAGGTCGGGGGGCTATGGCTACACCTTC
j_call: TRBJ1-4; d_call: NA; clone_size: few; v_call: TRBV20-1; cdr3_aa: CSAAGTYNEKLFF; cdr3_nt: TGCAGTGCTGCCGGGACCTATAATGAAAAACTGTTTTTT
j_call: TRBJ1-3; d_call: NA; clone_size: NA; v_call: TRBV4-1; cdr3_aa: CASSQDQGRVSGNTIYF; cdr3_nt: TGCGCCAGCAGCCAAGATCAAGGCAGGGTCTCTGGAAACACCATATATTTT
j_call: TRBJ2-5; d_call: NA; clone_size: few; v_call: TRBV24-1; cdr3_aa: CATGQGSEETQYF; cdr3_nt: TGTGCCACCGGCCAGGGTTCAGAAGAGACCCAGTACTTC
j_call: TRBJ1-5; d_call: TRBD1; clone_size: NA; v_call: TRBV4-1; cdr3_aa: CASSPPDRGDQPQHF; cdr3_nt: TGCGCCAGCAGCCCCCCCGACAGGGGGGATCAGCCCCAGCATTTT
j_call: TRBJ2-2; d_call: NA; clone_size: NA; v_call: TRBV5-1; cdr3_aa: CASSPRQSYTGELFF; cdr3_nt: TGCGCCAGCAGCCCCCGACAGTCATACACCGGGGAGCTGTTTTTT
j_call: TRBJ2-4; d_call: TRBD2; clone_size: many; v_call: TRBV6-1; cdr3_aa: CARGTSGRGENIQYF; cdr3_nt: TGTGCCAGGGGGACTAGCGGGAGAGGGGAAAACATTCAGTACTTC
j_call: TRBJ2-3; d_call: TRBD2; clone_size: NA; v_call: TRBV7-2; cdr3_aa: CASSHRPGLAMSNTQYF; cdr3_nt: TGTGCCAGCAGCCACCGCCCGGGACTAGCTATGTCAAATACGCAGTATTTT
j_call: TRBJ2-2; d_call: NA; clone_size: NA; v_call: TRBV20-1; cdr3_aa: CSARDYLSGLGGTGELFF; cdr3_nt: TGCAGTGCTAGAGACTATCTTAGCGGATTAGGGGGCACCGGGGAGCTGTTTTTT
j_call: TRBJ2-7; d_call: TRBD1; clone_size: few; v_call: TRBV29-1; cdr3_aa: CSVEARASGQGYYEQYF; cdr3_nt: TGCAGCGTTGAAGCGAGGGCGTCGGGACAGGGATACTACGAGCAGTACTTC
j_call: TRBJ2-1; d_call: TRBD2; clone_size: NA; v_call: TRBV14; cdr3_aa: CASSQVQELAYNEQFF; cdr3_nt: TGTGCCAGCAGCCAAGTTCAAGAACTAGCGTACAATGAGCAGTTCTTC
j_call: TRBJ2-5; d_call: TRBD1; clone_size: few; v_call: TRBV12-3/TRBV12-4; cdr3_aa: CASSYDRGGTQYF; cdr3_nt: TGTGCCAGCAGTTACGACAGGGGGGGGACCCAGTACTTC
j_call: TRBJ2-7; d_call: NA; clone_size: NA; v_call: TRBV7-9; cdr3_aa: CASSYSTGEQYF; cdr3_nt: TGTGCCAGCAGCTACAGTACGGGCGAGCAGTACTTC
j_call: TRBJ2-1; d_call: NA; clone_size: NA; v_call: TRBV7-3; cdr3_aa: CASSLNSGRNEQFF; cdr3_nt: TGTGCCAGCAGCTTAAATAGCGGTAGAAATGAGCAGTTCTTC
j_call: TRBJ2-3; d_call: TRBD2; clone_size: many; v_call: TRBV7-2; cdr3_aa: CASSLAGGGLDTQYF; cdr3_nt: TGTGCCAGCAGCCTAGCTGGCGGGGGTTTGGATACGCAGTATTTT